This TCR beta chain was obtained from a study of breast tumors, draining lymph nodes, adjacent tissues. TCRdb processed the multiplex PCR reads anew with MiXCR; each CDR3 protein has one entry. The table lists around 150,000 distinct CDR3 sequences, 30% to 35% of them singletons. This clonotype was counted many times. The CDR3 totals 13 residues. V was pared by 8 bases and J by 4 bases, with 14 bases between. Germline lookup yields CDR1 LNHDA and CDR2 SQIVND (reference sequence). Samples came from axillary lymph nodes draining the breast cancer. The sequence came from a female donor with breast cancer. Some clones in this sample may be carry-over from other donors' samples. Sequencing was carried out using axillary lymph node tissue. V and J are TRBV19 and TRBJ1-2; D uncertain. This chain's CDR3 is CASSPVVGYGYTF. The CDR3 region has the DNA TGTGCCAGTTCCCCTGTGGTTGGCTATGGCTACACCTTC.